The present T cell receptor beta chain was sequenced within a study of blood T cell repertoires in COVID-19. Overall study: There were acute and convalescent COVID-19 samples, and they came from the United States, Italy and Spain. PBMCs, B-cell-depleted T cells, or T cells were the source of the cDNA or gDNA that made up the material.

CDR3 length: 14 amino acids. In germline, CDR1 is SGHTA, CDR2 FQGTGA. Trimming pared 2 bases from V and 5 bases from J, leaving 7 bases between. Authors' analysis steps: Amplifying reference gene primers gave estimates of nucleated cell counts. Using immunoSEQ multiplex PCR, the repertoire was profiled, and TCRdb retains in-frame clones only, with some absent. V and J calls plus clone size are reproduced from that table; the DNA served to infer D and trimming. The sample includes approximately 240,000 clones, 80% to 90% seen only once; the top ten take 18%. This chain joins TRBV7-3 and TRBJ1-6; D is unclear. The receptor was isolated from a woman of 80 years or more with active or convalescent COVID-19. Sequencing was carried out using peripheral blood. Here the CDR3 DNA reads TGTGCCAGCAGCTTATTCCCGGATAATTCACCCCTCCACTTT. This gives the protein CASSLFPDNSPLHF.